This TCR beta chain appears in the sequencing data of a study of OX40 agonist ivuxolimab in advanced cancers. General study results and limits: Partly responding patients at 0.1-3.0 mg/kg showed some of the smallest clonal expansion. There were, on average, more expanded clones in CD8+ T cells than in CD4+. CD4+ and CD8+ blood T cells expanded clonally by week 6 at 0.1 to 3.0 mg/kg.

As concerns this clone: Its antigen is still unknown.

The germline V and J ends were trimmed by 8 bases and 0 bases, with 8 bases remaining between them. The germline V gene encodes CDR1 SQVTM and CDR2 ANQGSEA. The CDR3 totals 13 residues. This table comes from immunoSEQ multiplex PCR, and its TCRdb copy is limited to in-frame clones, with some not included. In the table there are 35,000 to 45,000 clones, about 79% of which are singletons. The chain employs TRBV29-1 and TRBJ2-6, with no clear D. The TCR originated in an adult with an advanced solid tumor such as melanoma, head and neck, liver or kidney cancer. Sequenced material: CD4+ or CD8+ T cells sorted from blood, taken in a trial of the OX40 agonist ivuxolimab. CDR3 in amino acids: CSISDSGANVLTF. CDR3 bases: TGCAGCATATCGGACTCTGGGGCCAACGTCCTGACTTTC.